The 8 T cell receptor beta chains below all came from one sample that was sequenced in a study of shared clonotypes between healthy human individuals. Measured with immunoSEQ multiplex PCR; TCRdb has only the in-frame clones, and not every one. The table shows roughly 640,000 clones, with 95% to 98% occurring only once. The material sequenced was naive CD4+ T cells sorted from blood. The subset here: CD45RA+ positively selected. The source of these receptors is a woman aged 25 to 39 in good health.

The chain couples TRBV21-1 to TRBJ2-5; TRBD2, as called in the table, went unchecked against the DNA. TRBV21-1 is given as a pseudogene. The CDR3 has 12 residues. The DNA of the CDR3 is TGTGCCAGCAGCAAAGTCGGCGGGACCCAGTACTTC. Amino acids: CASSKVGGTQYF.

V is TRBV2 and J is TRBJ2-1, with 7 nucleotides matching TRBD2. Germline-derived CDR1 and CDR2 are SNHLY and FYNNEI. V lost 3 bases to trimming and J lost 3 bases; unmatched junction nucleotides: 5. The length of the CDR3 is 15 residues. For the CDR3, the DNA is TGTGCCAGCAGTGACTCGGGACTATTCTACAATGAGCAGTTCTTC. It encodes CASSDSGLFYNEQFF.

The chain uses TRBV28 and TRBJ2-5, with D possibly being TRBD1 (6 bases). Looked up from germline, CDR1 is MDHEN and CDR2 is SYDVKM. CDR3 length equals 15 residues. V shed 5 bases and J shed 7 bases, with 20 bases lying between them. The DNA for the CDR3 is TGTGCCAGCAGTGTCCTCCGGGGACAAGATGGGACCCAGTACTTC. Translated, it gives CASSVLRGQDGTQYF.

The rearrangement links TRBV28 to TRBJ1-3, with 9 bases fitting TRBD1. In germline, CDR1 is MDHEN, CDR2 SYDVKM. V lost 3 bases, J lost 8 bases, and 20 bases stayed unmatched. The CDR3 loop spans 19 amino acids. CDR3 sequence reads: CASSFPNGIQGALLDTIYF. The CDR3 DNA follows: TGTGCCAGCAGTTTCCCCAACGGGATACAGGGGGCGTTGTTAGACACCATATATTTT. Drawing the rest from reference TRBV28 and TRBJ1-3, the complete variable domain is DVKVTQSSRYLVKRTGEKVFLECVQDMDHENMFWYRQDPGLGLRLIYFSYDVKMKEKGDIPEGYSVSREKKERFSLILESASTNQTSMYLCASSFPNGIQGALLDTIYFGEGSWLTVV.

The V gene is TRBV2, the J gene TRBJ2-5, with no clear D. This CDR3 is built from 12 residues. In germline, CDR1 is SNHLY, CDR2 FYNNEI. V was shortened by 6 bases and J by 5 bases, with 10 bases between the two germline ends. The CDR3 region is CASSASLETQYF. CDR3 nucleotides: TGTGCCAGCAGCGCCTCGTTGGAGACCCAGTACTTC.

This chain links TRBV11-2 with TRBJ2-3; 7 positions agree with TRBD1. Losses at the gene ends were 5 bases for V and 4 bases for J; bases not matched to a gene: 12. The germline CDR1 and CDR2 sequences are SGHAT and FQNNGV. CDR3 length equals 16 residues. The CDR3 DNA sequence: TGTGCCAGCAGCATCCCGGGACAGTCGAAGTCAGATACGCAGTATTTT. Residues: CASSIPGQSKSDTQYF.

CDR3 nucleotide sequence: TGTGCCAGCAAAGTCGCGGGAGAGGAGCAGTACTTC. Translation gives CASKVAGEEQYF. The chain carries TRBV28 and TRBJ2-7; TRBD2 agrees at 7 bases. The CDR3 consists of 12 residues. J lost 7 bases, V lost 7 bases, and 7 bases had no gene match. Germline V gene sequence: CDR1 MDHEN, CDR2 SYDVKM. The whole variable domain, remainder taken from reference TRBV28 and TRBJ2-7, is DVKVTQSSRYLVKRTGEKVFLECVQDMDHENMFWYRQDPGLGLRLIYFSYDVKMKEKGDIPEGYSVSREKKERFSLILESASTNQTSMYLCASKVAGEEQYFGPGTRLTVT.

The rearrangement joins TRBV6-4 to TRBJ2-5; tentative D call: TRBD1 (6 bases). Per the germline V gene, CDR1 is MRHNA and CDR2 is SNTAGT. V lost 3 bases and J 2 bases, leaving 16 bases between the germline ends. This CDR3 spans 16 amino acids. This CDR3 is CASSERGFGVQETQYF. DNA of the CDR3: TGTGCCAGCAGTGAGAGGGGGTTCGGAGTTCAAGAGACCCAGTACTTC.